The clone carrying this T cell receptor (beta chain) appeared a few times. Antigen: not known. This specimen comes from a study of T-cell memory formation after mild COVID-19. This CDR3 comprises 14 residues. Trimming cost V 3 bases and J 5 bases, with 13 bases left between them. TCRdb fed the 5' RACE reads into MiXCR, producing one record per CDR3 protein. The table lists around 530,000 distinct CDR3 sequences, roughly 20% of them singletons, with approximately 8.4% in the top ten. Study conclusions and caveats: Clones contracting day 15 to 85 were balanced CD4/CD8; later expanders leaned CD4+.

The clonotype was recovered from an adult woman who had mild COVID-19 (a few samples of this study predate the infection). Cell type and time point are not known. This rearrangement joins TRBV12-3 or TRBV12-4 to TRBJ1-1, with D maybe TRBD1 (6 bases). Sequencing used PBMCs or a T cell subset sorted from them (not recorded which). In nucleotides, the CDR3 is TGTGCCAGCAGTTTTCCCAGGGGATGGACTGAAGCTTTCTTT. Protein sequence: CASSFPRGWTEAFF.